The present T cell receptor beta chain was sequenced within a study of T-cell memory formation after mild COVID-19. As for the study in general: The two donors had largely donor-specific TCR clusters.

TCRdb processed the 5' RACE reads anew with MiXCR; each CDR3 protein has one entry. Of 150,000 to 200,000 distinct CDR3 sequences in the sample, 13% to 15% were seen once. The CDR3 totals 17 residues. The germline CDR1 and CDR2 sequences are GTSNPN and SVGIG (reference sequence). The V and J ends lost 4 bases and 2 bases, in that order; junction bases with no gene match: 9. This chain uses TRBV30 with TRBJ2-1, with 12 bases lining up with TRBD2. This receptor was identified in an adult woman who had mild COVID-19 (a few samples of this study predate the infection). Cell type and time point are not known. Sequencing used PBMCs or a T cell subset sorted from them (not recorded which). In nucleotides, the CDR3 is TGTGCCTGGATGGCTAGCGGGAGGGCTGCGGCCTACAATGAGCAGTTCTTC. Translated: CAWMASGRAAAYNEQFF.